This T cell receptor beta chain was identified during a study of cytomegalovirus exposure and HLA in healthy donors. Findings of the study overall: The analysis excluded some indistinguishable V segments, including TRBV6-2 and TRBV6-3. Associated with cytomegalovirus, according to the listing, were 164 TCR beta chains. Immune exposure information available was restricted to CMV serostatus.

The PCR ran on 60 Vbeta and 13 Jbeta primers. The repertoire was sequenced with immunoSEQ multiplex PCR; TCRdb's copy has only in-frame clones and lacks some. The table shows under 200,000 clones, with approximately 77% occurring only once. V was shortened by 0 bases and J by 5 bases, with 12 bases between the two germline ends. Germline values: CDR1 SGHKS, CDR2 YYEKEE (reference sequence). This CDR3 has 15 residues. Although they were nominally healthy when sampled, donors likely had unrecorded immune exposures. In the case of this clone: Its specificity is unknown.

The gene calls are TRBV5-5 and TRBJ1-3; TRBD1 is a possible D gene (6 bases). The sequence came from a male donor in good health and CMV-seropositive. What was sequenced was PBMCs. The CDR3 region has the DNA TGTGCCAGCAGCTTGGAACAGGGTCAGAGAAACACCATATATTTT. Its translation: CASSLEQGQRNTIYF. Variable domain in full (rest from reference TRBV5-5 and TRBJ1-3): DAGVTQSPTHLIKTRGQQVTLRCSPISGHKSVSWYQQVLGQGPQFIFQYYEKEERGRGNFPDRFSARQFPNYSSELNVNALLLGDSALYLCASSLEQGQRNTIYFGEGSWLTVV.